These 3 T cell receptor beta chains share one sample of origin, sequenced in a study of regulatory T cells in long-lasting Graves disease listed by TCRdb under 2021. The library came from multiplex PCR. Sequencing used an Illumina HiSeq 4000. TCR beta libraries were built with iRepertoire HTBI primers and Arm-PCR amplification of CDR3 regions. The public reads were run again by TCRdb, first through fastp at Q25 and then through MiXCR, and only productive beta chains were kept. CDR3 protein sequences are deduplicated, and each keeps its most common genes and DNA. This sample holds fewer than 650,000 distinct CDR3 sequences; 16% were observed only once. The ten largest clones add up to approximately 20% of the sample. The sample's time point, from its label and the paper: newly diagnosed GD, antithyroid drugs for less than 3 months. For both TCR sequencing and RNA sequencing, RNA was extracted from PBMCs using TRIzol.

The same data also contributed to another study, on T cells in Graves' hyperthyroidism and ophthalmopathy.

The sample consisted of peripheral blood mononuclear cells (PBMCs), taken at new diagnosis, from a patient treated with antithyroid drugs. These receptor sequences come from a woman in her 30s with Graves disease. Donor details come from another sample of the same person, matched by shared clones.

The chain links TRBV5-6 to TRBJ1-2, with D perhaps matching TRBD1 (5 bases). CDR3 length equals 13 residues. CDR1 and CDR2 from the germline V gene are SGHDT and YYEEEE. V was shortened by 2 bases and J by 8 bases, with 13 bases between the two germline ends. The CDR3 loop reads CASSFMGPPGYTF. The CDR3 nucleotides are TGTGCCAGCAGCTTCATGGGACCCCCCGGCTACACCTTC.

This clonotype has more than one count but fewer than ten. The chain combines TRBV20-1 with TRBJ2-1; tentatively, D is TRBD1 or TRBD2 (5 bases each). V lost 3 bases and J lost 13, with 25 bases in between. Germline assignment: CDR1 DFQATT and CDR2 SNEGSKA (reference sequence). The CDR3 is 15 residues long. The chain's CDR3 is CSASHPRGPASEQFF. The CDR3 coding sequence is TGCAGTGCTAGTCACCCTCGGGGCCCCGCAAGTGAACAGTTCTTC.

Only one count was recorded for this clonotype. The gene calls are TRBV5-4 and TRBJ2-7; D might be TRBD1 or TRBD2, each matching 5 bases. Trimming shortened V by 4 bases and J by 0 bases, and 17 bases separated the two germline ends. The CDR3 extends over 16 amino acids. The V gene's germline CDR1 is SGHNT and CDR2 YYREEE (reference sequence). The CDR3 is CASSITGSGSSYEQYF. DNA of the CDR3: TGTGCCAGCAGCATTACCGGGTCAGGGAGCTCCTACGAGCAGTACTTC.